The text below deals with one TCR beta chain. Its target is not known. This CDR3 contains 17 residues. The germline V and J ends were trimmed by 6 bases and 0 bases, with 17 bases remaining between them. The V gene's germline CDR1 is MDHEN and CDR2 SYDVKM. This sample was included in a study of cytomegalovirus exposure and HLA in healthy donors. Study-level points and caveats: By a later analysis, the bulk of CMV-associated TCR beta chains appeared HLA-restricted.

PCR amplification relied on 60 Vbeta primers (plus 13 Jbeta primers). TCRdb's table, derived via immunoSEQ multiplex PCR, lists solely in-frame clones and lacks some. The data show around 200,000 clones, approximately 85% seen once. The genes are TRBV28 and TRBJ2-2; D is perhaps TRBD2 (6 bases). This receptor was identified in a woman between 45 and 60 years old in good health and CMV-seronegative. The sequenced sample consisted of PBMCs. In DNA, the CDR3 is TGTGCCAGCAGGGAATCGGGAATAGCGGCGAACACCGGGGAGCTGTTTTTT. This codes for CASRESGIAANTGELFF.